The 13 T cell receptor beta chains in this list originate from one sample, sequenced in a study of CD8+ T cells in alopecia areata. The sequencing template was cDNA reverse transcribed from extracted RNA. The repertoire was sequenced with immunoSEQ multiplex PCR; TCRdb's copy has only in-frame clones and lacks some. There are 90,000 to 130,000 clones in the sample, none observed a single time. The source material was lesional skin. The receptors derive from a C3H/HeJ mouse with alopecia areata. Strain haplotype (MHC): H2-k.

Notes on this clone: The genes are named according to mouse. Incomplete CDR3 DNA: TGTGCCAGCAAAACTGGGGGCCCTCAAGAC. Protein: CASKTGGPQD. The whole CDR3 reads CASKTGGPQDTQYF. The genes are TRBV19 and TRBJ2-5, with 8 bases aligning to TRBD2. The read finishes 4 residues shy of the CDR3 end, and the germline J gene is used to complete it. The V segment lost 6 bases and the J segment 3 bases; nucleotides outside the gene matches: 6. The CDR3 spans 14 residues. In germline, CDR1 is FNHDT, CDR2 SITEND (reference sequence).

Concerning this clone itself: Any gene name here is a mouse gene name. The read ends 4 residues early relative to the CDR3; the germline J gene fills the gap. The rearrangement links TRBV13-3 to TRBJ1-1; D is undetermined. The CDR3 runs to 16 residues. CDR1 and CDR2 (germline): NNHDY, SYVADS. V was clipped by 0 bases and J by 0 bases, with 12 bases between them. This chain's CDR3 is CASSDAMGYANTEVFF. The sequenced CDR3 bases are TGTGCCAGCAGTGATGCAATGGGGTATGCAAACACA.

As for this clone: Gene names follow the mouse nomenclature. Partial CDR3 DNA: TGTGCCTGGAGTCCCTCCGGACAGTTCTATGCT. It yields the protein CAWSPSGQFYA. The full CDR3 protein is CAWSPSGQFYAEQFF. The gene calls are TRBV31 and TRBJ2-1, with TRBD1 as a possible D gene (6 bases). The read terminates 4 residues ahead of where the CDR3 ends, so the germline J gene completes it. There are 15 residues in the CDR3. Deletions cut 1 base from V and 3 bases from J, with 13 bases between. Germline V gene lookup returns CDR1 GKSSPN and CDR2 SITVG. Full variable domain (remainder filled in from reference TRBV31 and TRBJ2-1): AQTIHQWPVAEIKAVGSPLSLGCTIKGKSSPNLYWYWQATGGTLQQLFYSITVGQVESVVQLNLSASRPKDDQFILSTEKLLLSHSGFYLCAWSPSGQFYAEQFFGPGTRLTVL.

This clone showed up just a few times. TCRdb gives a protein that differs at residue 12 from what the DNA encodes, so the protein here is translated from the DNA. All gene names here are mouse names. The missing CDR3 end, 3 residues past where the read stops, is filled in from the germline J gene. This chain uses TRBV1 with TRBJ1-6, with D perhaps TRBD1 (6 bases). Being an ORF, TRBJ1-6 has a function that is uncertain. The CDR3 covers 15 residues. Trimming took 5 bases from V and 4 from J, leaving 12 bases between them. Germline CDR1 reads NSQYPW; CDR2 reads LRSPGD (reference sequence). The part of the CDR3 DNA that was read is TGCACCTGCAGTTCGGGGACAATTTATAATTCGCCC. Translation gives CTCSSGTIYNSP. The entire CDR3 protein reads CTCSSGTIYNSPLYF.

This clone was observed a handful of times. The protein listed by TCRdb differs at residue 14 from the translated DNA, so the DNA translation is shown. The listed genes are named as in mouse. The sequenced fragment ends 3 residues before the CDR3 boundary, so the rest is inferred from the germline J gene. The chain employs TRBV13-3 and TRBJ1-6, with D possibly being TRBD1 (5 bases). TRBJ1-6 belongs to the ORF category, with a function that is uncertain. The V gene's germline CDR1 is NNHDY and CDR2 SYVADS. Deletions cut 0 bases from V and 4 bases from J, with 14 bases between. The CDR3 runs 17 residues. Incomplete CDR3 DNA: TGTGCCAGCAGTGATGCACGGGGGGACCCATATAATTCGCCC. Its translation: CASSDARGDPYNSP. The CDR3 in its entirety is CASSDARGDPYNSPLYF.

This clone was counted only a few times. The listed TCRdb protein conflicts with the DNA translation at residue 13, and the protein shown is translated directly from the DNA. Here the gene names and germline are mouse. The read falls 3 residues short of the CDR3 end, and the missing part is taken from the germline J gene. J is TRBJ1-3 and V is TRBV13-3; tentative D call: TRBD1 (6 bases). CDR1 NNHDY and CDR2 SYVADS come from the germline V gene. V was cut by 4 bases and J by 0 bases, with 14 bases left in between. This CDR3 region has 16 residues. The CDR3 DNA, read in part, is TGTGCCAGCAGTCCCTTGACAGGACCTTCTGGAAATACG. Encoded protein: CASSPLTGPSGNT. The whole CDR3 reads CASSPLTGPSGNTLYF.

As concerns this clone: Gene names are mouse gene names. The CDR3 end is not reached by the read, which stops 4 residues before it; the germline J gene fills it in. V usage is TRBV1 and J usage is TRBJ2-5; D perhaps matches TRBD1 (5 bases). Germline-derived CDR1 and CDR2 are NSQYPW and LRSPGD (reference sequence). V was pared by 1 base and J by 3 bases, with 8 bases between. This CDR3 region has 14 residues. Partial CDR3 DNA: TGCACCTGCAGTGCAGTGACAGATCAAGAC. It specifies CTCSAVTDQD. The whole CDR3 protein reads CTCSAVTDQDTQYF.

This clone has only a few counts. Mouse germline and gene names are used. The CDR3 end lies 4 residues beyond the end of the read and is filled in from the germline J gene. V usage is TRBV13-2 and J usage is TRBJ2-7; 7 bases match TRBD2. The CDR3 sequence is 14 residues long. Germline CDR1 is NNHNN and CDR2 is SYGAGS (reference sequence). The sequenced part of the CDR3 DNA is TGTGCCAGCGGTGAGGACGACTGGGATTAT. This translates into CASGEDDWDY. The whole CDR3 sequence is CASGEDDWDYEQYF.

The sample holds many counts of this clone. Gene names refer to mouse genes. With the read ending 4 residues before the CDR3 end, the germline J gene is used to fill in that end. The rearrangement links TRBV13-3 to TRBJ1-2; D remains unclear. This CDR3 is 13 amino acids long. V dropped 4 bases and J dropped 0 bases, with 7 bases sitting between them. Looked up from germline, CDR1 is NNHDY and CDR2 is SYVADS. The sequenced CDR3 bases are TGTGCCAGCAGTACAGATGCAAACTCC. It is translated as CASSTDANS. The whole CDR3 sequence is CASSTDANSDYTF.

A word on this clone: TCRdb lists a protein that is different at residue 14 from the translated DNA; the protein given here uses the DNA translation. Mouse names are used for the genes. The read terminates 3 residues ahead of where the CDR3 ends, so the germline J gene completes it. J is TRBJ1-3 and V is TRBV13-1, with TRBD1 identical over 8 bases. The CDR3 runs to 17 residues. Per germline, CDR1 NSHNY and CDR2 SYGAGN. With 0 bases clipped from V and 4 bases from J, the junction kept 9 bases outside the gene matches. The DNA read from the CDR3 is TGTGCCAGCAGTGATGCACGGGCAGGGGGCTTGGGAAATACG. Its protein is CASSDARAGGLGNT. The CDR3 reads in full as CASSDARAGGLGNTLYF.

This clone has just a few counts. The germline and genes are mouse ones. The CDR3 is cut off 4 residues early in the read; its end comes from the germline J gene. V usage is TRBV13-3 and J usage is TRBJ2-5; D may be TRBD1 (5 bases). CDR1 is NNHDY, CDR2 SYVADS, per germline. The CDR3 consists of 13 residues. Trimming removed 4 bases from V and 3 bases from J, with 9 bases in between. CDR3 loop: CASSHHRQDTQYF. CDR3 DNA, as far as it was read: TGTGCCAGCAGTCACCACAGGCAAGAC. Combining the CDR3 with reference TRBV13-3 and TRBJ2-5 gives the whole variable domain EAAVTQSPRSKVAVTGGKVTLSCHQTNNHDYMYWYRQDTGHGLRLIHYSYVADSTEKGDIPDGYKASRPSQENFSLILELASLSQTAVYFCASSHHRQDTQYFGPGTRLLVL.

Only a few counts were recorded for this clone. Gene names and germline match the mouse. The DNA ends 4 residues before the CDR3 does, and the rest of the CDR3 is filled in from the germline J gene. V and J are TRBV13-3 and TRBJ2-3; 8 nucleotides agree with TRBD1. Looked up from germline, CDR1 is NNHDY and CDR2 is SYVADS. The V gene end was trimmed by 6 bases and the J gene end by 3 bases; junction bases not matched to a gene: 6. This CDR3 has 14 amino acids. CDR3 residues: CASNSGGAAETLYF. The CDR3 DNA, read in part, is TGTGCCAGCAACTCAGGGGGCGCGGCAGAA.

This clone was seen only a few times. These gene names are mouse names. The CDR3 is cut off 4 residues early in the read; its end comes from the germline J gene. This chain uses TRBV13-1 with TRBJ2-1; 8 bases are a match to TRBD2. The CDR3 spans 17 residues. The germline CDR1 and CDR2 sequences are NSHNY and SYGAGN. V trimming: 1 base; J trimming: 6 bases; junction bases outside the gene matches: 12. The chain's CDR3 is CASSDRGIGGAFAEQFF. The CDR3 DNA, read in part, is TGTGCCAGCAGTGATCGGGGAATCGGGGGGGCCTTTGCT.